This T cell receptor beta chain was sequenced in a study of CD4 T cells in relation to SARS-CoV-2 and coronaviruses. Study summary: TCR beta CDR3s were sequenced after 10-day antigen culture of PBMCs. Regarding the study as a whole: Pre-pandemic and post-infection samples never came from the same donor.

The table lists this clone with a few counts. Its antigen is unknown. Data came from immunoSEQ multiplex PCR; TCRdb stores just in-frame clones and leaves some out. The sample includes some 30,000 clones, about 76% of them seen just once. Unexposed donor CD4+ T cells date from about 2010-2018, before the COVID-19 pandemic. After ten to eleven days of culture, CD4+ T cells were isolated. Unexposed-donor CD4+ T cells were probed with SARS-CoV-2 S/N and four cold-coronavirus spikes, cells permitting. Fresh IL-2 medium replaced half the medium on days 3 and 7. This CDR3 spans 15 amino acids. Per germline, CDR1 MDHEN and CDR2 SYDVKM. The V end was cut by 5 bases, the J end by 3 bases, with 14 bases between.

The source of this sequence is a human donor in good health. The chain joins TRBV28 to TRBJ1-5; no firm D call. Source material: CD4+ T cells from PBMCs, cultured in vitro. The CDR3 DNA reads as TGTGCCAGCAGTCTTGGAGGGTTCGACAATCAGCCCCAGCATTTT. Amino acids: CASSLGGFDNQPQHF.